This T cell receptor beta chain derives from a study of shared clonotypes between healthy human individuals. Sequencing was performed with immunoSEQ multiplex PCR; in TCRdb, only in-frame clones are kept and a portion is missing. The sample lists roughly 2,500,000 clones; 93% were seen once. Germline V CDR1 and CDR2: SGHAT, FQDESV (reference sequence). The CDR3 has 14 residues. Trimming shortened V by 1 base and J by 1 base, and 8 bases separated the two germline ends. The TCR was taken from a man younger than 35 in good health. Some clones in this sample may be carry-over from other donors' samples. The sequencing input was naive CD4+ T cells from PBMCs. Subset meaning: CD45RA+ positively selected. The rearrangement uses TRBV11-1 and TRBJ2-7; maybe TRBD2 (6 bases). The CDR3 sequence is CASSLERVSYEQYF. CDR3 DNA sequence: TGTGCCAGCAGCTTAGAGCGGGTATCCTACGAGCAGTACTTC.